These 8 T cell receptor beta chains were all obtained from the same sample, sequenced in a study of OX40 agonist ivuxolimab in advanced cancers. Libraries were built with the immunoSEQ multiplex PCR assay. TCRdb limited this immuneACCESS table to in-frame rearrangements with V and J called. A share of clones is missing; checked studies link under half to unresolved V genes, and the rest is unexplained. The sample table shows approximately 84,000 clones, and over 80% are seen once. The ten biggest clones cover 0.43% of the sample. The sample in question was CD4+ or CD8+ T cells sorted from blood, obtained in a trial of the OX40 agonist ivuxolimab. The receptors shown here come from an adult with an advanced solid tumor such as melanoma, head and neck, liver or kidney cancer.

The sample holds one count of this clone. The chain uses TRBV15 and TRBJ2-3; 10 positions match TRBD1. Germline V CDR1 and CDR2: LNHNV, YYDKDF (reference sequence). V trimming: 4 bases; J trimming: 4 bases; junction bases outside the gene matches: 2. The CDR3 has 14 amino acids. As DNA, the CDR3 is TGTGCCACCAGCATAGGGACAGGGGCAGATACGCAGTATTTT. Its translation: CATSIGTGADTQYF.

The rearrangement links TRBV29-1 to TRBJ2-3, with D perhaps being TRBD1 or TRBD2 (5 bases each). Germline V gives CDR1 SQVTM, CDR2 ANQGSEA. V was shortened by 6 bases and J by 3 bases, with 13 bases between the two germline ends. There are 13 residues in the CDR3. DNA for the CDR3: TGCAGCGTCCAGGGAGTGGGGACAGATACGCAGTATTTT. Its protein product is CSVQGVGTDTQYF.

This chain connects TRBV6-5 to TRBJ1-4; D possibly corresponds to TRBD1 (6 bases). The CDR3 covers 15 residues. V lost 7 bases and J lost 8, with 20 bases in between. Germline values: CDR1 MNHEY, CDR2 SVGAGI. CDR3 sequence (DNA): TGTGCCAGCACCTACGGGGGGGCAACGGACGAAAAACTGTTTTTT. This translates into CASTYGGATDEKLFF.

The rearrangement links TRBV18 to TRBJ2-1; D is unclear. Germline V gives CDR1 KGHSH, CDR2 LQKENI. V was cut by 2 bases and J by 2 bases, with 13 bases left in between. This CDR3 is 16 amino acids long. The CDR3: CASSPLDPLTYNEQFF. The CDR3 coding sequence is TGTGCCAGCTCACCATTGGACCCTTTAACCTACAATGAGCAGTTCTTC. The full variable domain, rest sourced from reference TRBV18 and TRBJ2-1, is NAGVMQNPRHLVRRRGQEARLRCSPMKGHSHVYWYRQLPEEGLKFMVYLQKENIIDESGMPKERFSAEFPKEGPSILRIQQVVRGDSAAYFCASSPLDPLTYNEQFFGPGTRLTVL.

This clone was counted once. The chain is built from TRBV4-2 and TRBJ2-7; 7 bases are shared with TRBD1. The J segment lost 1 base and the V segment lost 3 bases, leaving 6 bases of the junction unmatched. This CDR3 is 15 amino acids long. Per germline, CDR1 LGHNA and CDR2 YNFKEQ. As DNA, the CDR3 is TGTGCCAGCAGCCAGGAGGACAGGTCATCCTACGAGCAGTACTTC. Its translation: CASSQEDRSSYEQYF.

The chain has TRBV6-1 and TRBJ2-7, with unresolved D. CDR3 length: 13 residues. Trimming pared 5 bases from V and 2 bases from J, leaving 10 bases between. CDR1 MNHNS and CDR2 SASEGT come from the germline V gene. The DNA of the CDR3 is TGTGCCAGCAGTCCTAGGACGACCTACGAGCAGTACTTC. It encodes CASSPRTTYEQYF.

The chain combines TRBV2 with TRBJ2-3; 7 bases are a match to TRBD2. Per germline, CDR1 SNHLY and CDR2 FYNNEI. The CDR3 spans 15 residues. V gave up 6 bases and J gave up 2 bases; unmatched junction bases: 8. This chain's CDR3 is CASSRGSGNTDTQYF. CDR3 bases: TGTGCCAGCAGCCGCGGGAGCGGGAACACAGATACGCAGTATTTT.

DNA for the CDR3: TGTGCCAGCAGCTCCCCTAGCGGACATCCGGATACGCAGTATTTT. It yields the protein CASSSPSGHPDTQYF. The chain uses TRBV5-4 and TRBJ2-3; 7 bases agree with TRBD2. Germline CDR1 SGHNT, CDR2 YYREEE (reference sequence). This CDR3 has 15 residues. The V and J ends lost 3 bases and 6 bases, in that order; junction bases with no gene match: 10.